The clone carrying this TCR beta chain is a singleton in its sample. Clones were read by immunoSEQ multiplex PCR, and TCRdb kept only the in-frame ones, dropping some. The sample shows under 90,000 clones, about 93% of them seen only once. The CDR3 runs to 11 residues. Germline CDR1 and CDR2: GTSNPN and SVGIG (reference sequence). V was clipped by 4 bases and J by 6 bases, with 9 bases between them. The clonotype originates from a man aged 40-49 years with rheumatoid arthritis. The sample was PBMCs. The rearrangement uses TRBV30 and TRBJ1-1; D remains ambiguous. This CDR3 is CAWNLRAEAFF. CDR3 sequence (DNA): TGTGCCTGGAACCTTCGAGCTGAAGCTTTCTTT.